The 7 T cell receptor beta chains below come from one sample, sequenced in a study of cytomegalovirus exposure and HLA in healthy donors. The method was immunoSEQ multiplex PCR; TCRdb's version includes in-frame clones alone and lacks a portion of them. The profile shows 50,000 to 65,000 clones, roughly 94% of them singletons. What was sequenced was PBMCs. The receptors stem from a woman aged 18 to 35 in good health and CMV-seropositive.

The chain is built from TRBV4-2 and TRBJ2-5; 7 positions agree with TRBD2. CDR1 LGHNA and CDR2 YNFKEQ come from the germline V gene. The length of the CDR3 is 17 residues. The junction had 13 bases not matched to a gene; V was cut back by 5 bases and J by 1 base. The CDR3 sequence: CASSEVSPSGAQETQYF. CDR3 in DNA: TGTGCCAGCAGCGAAGTGTCTCCCAGCGGGGCCCAAGAGACCCAGTACTTC.

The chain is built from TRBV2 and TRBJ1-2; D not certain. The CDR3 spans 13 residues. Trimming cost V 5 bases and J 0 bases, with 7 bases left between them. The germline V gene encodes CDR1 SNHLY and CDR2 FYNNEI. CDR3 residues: CASSQDSNYGYTF. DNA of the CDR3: TGTGCCAGCAGTCAGGATTCTAACTATGGCTACACCTTC. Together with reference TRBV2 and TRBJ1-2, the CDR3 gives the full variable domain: EPEVTQTPSHQVTQMGQEVILRCVPISNHLYFYWYRQILGQKVEFLVSFYNNEISEKSEIFDDQFSVERPDGSNFTLKIRSTKLEDSAMYFCASSQDSNYGYTFGSGTRLTVV.

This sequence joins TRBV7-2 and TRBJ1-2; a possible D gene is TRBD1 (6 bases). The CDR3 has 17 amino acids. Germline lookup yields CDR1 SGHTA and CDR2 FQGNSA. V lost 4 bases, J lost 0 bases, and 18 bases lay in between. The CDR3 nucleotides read TGTGCCAGCAGCTCTGTTCTCGGGGGGCGCACTAACTATGGCTACACCTTC. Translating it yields CASSSVLGGRTNYGYTF.

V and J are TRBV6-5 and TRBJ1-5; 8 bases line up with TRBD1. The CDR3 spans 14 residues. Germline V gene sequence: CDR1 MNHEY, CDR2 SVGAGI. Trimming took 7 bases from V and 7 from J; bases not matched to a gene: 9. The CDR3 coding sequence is TGTGCCAGCACTCCAGGGGGCTCAGGGCAGCCCCAGCATTTT. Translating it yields CASTPGGSGQPQHF.

The CDR3 nucleotides are TGTGCCAGCAGCCAAGGGGGTAGCGGGGGGGCCATAGATACGCAGTATTTT. Protein product: CASSQGGSGGAIDTQYF. V gene TRBV28 combines with J gene TRBJ2-3, with 11 bases matching TRBD2. CDR1 is MDHEN, CDR2 SYDVKM, per germline. Germline trimming cut 6 bases from V and 5 bases from J; bases unmatched to any gene: 13. This CDR3 region has 17 residues.

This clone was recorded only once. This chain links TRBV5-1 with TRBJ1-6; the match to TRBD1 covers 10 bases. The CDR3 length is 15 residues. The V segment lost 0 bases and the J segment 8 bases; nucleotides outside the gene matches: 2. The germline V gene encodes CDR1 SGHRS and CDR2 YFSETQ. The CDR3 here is CASSLDGTGDSPLHF. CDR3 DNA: TGCGCCAGCAGCTTGGATGGGACAGGGGATTCACCCCTCCACTTT.

The CDR3 nucleotides are TGTGCCAGCAGCTGGTCAGGACAGGGGAGTCAGCCCCAGCATTTT. Its translation: CASSWSGQGSQPQHF. This sequence joins TRBV7-2 and TRBJ1-5, with 9 bases fitting TRBD1. The V gene's germline CDR1 is SGHTA and CDR2 FQGNSA. This CDR3 has 15 residues. V dropped 4 bases and J dropped 6; count of bases not matched to a gene: 7.